The 30 T cell receptor beta chains listed next were all sequenced from one sample in a study of blood T cell repertoires in COVID-19. Method: immunoSEQ multiplex PCR; TCRdb's copy keeps in-frame clones and lacks some. Here the sample spans about 180,000 clones, approximately 85% being singletons. Sequencing input: PBMCs or T cells enriched from blood (not recorded which). These receptors originate from a woman in her twenties or thirties who had recovered from COVID-19.

The J gene is TRBJ2-1, the V gene TRBV7-3, with 13 bases that match TRBD2. This CDR3 spans 15 amino acids. The germline CDR1 and CDR2 sequences are SGHTA and FQGTGA. The V and J ends lost 2 bases and 7 bases, in that order; junction bases with no gene match: 2. In nucleotides, the CDR3 is TGTGCCAGCAGCTTAGCGGGACTAGCGGGAAATGAGCAGTTCTTC. Amino acid sequence: CASSLAGLAGNEQFF.

This chain links TRBV6-5 with TRBJ2-7; 9 bases agree with TRBD1. J lost 1 base, V lost 4 bases, and 2 bases had no gene match. This CDR3 region has 14 residues. CDR1 is MNHEY and CDR2 is SVGAGI in the germline V gene. Here the CDR3 reads CASSWGTGSYEQYF. The CDR3, as DNA: TGTGCCAGCAGTTGGGGGACAGGGTCCTACGAGCAGTACTTC.

The chain combines TRBV9 with TRBJ2-3; D unclear. The CDR3 runs to 14 residues. Germline loops: CDR1 SGDLS, CDR2 YYNGEE. V dropped 1 base and J dropped 2 bases, with 8 bases sitting between them. Written as DNA, the CDR3 is TGTGCCAGCAGCGTATTTCCCAACACAGATACGCAGTATTTT. Its protein is CASSVFPNTDTQYF.

V gene TRBV6-6 combines with J gene TRBJ2-1; possible D gene TRBD2, 5 bases. Per germline, CDR1 MNHNY and CDR2 SVGAGI (reference sequence). Trimming removed 2 bases from V and 7 bases from J, with 18 bases in between. The CDR3 is made up of 16 amino acids. The CDR3 coding sequence is TGTGCCAGCAGTTACATAAAGAGAGGGTCGTTGAATGAGCAGTTCTTC. Protein sequence: CASSYIKRGSLNEQFF.

V usage is TRBV15 and J usage is TRBJ2-6; a weak D match, TRBD2 (5 bases). Germline values: CDR1 LNHNV, CDR2 YYDKDF (reference sequence). The CDR3 has 16 residues. The V and J ends lost 0 bases and 4 bases respectively, with 10 bases between them. In DNA form, the CDR3 reads TGTGCCACCAGCAGAGAACGAGTAGCGGGGGCCAACGTCCTGACTTTC. Its protein product is CATSRERVAGANVLTF. The full variable domain, its missing parts supplied by reference TRBV15 and TRBJ2-6, is DAMVIQNPRYQVTQFGKPVTLSCSQTLNHNVMYWYQQKSSQAPKLLFHYYDKDFNNEADTPDNFQSRRPNTSFCFLDIRSPGLGDTAMYLCATSRERVAGANVLTFGAGSRLTVL.

The rearrangement uses TRBV6-5 and TRBJ2-5, with D unresolved. Germline V CDR1 and CDR2: MNHEY, SVGAGI. The CDR3 extends over 10 amino acids. Trimming left V 8 bases short and J 9 bases short, with 10 bases between. The DNA for the CDR3 is TGTGCCAGCGGCAGTGTGGCCCAGTACTTC. Its translation: CASGSVAQYF.

The chain has TRBV4-2 and TRBJ1-5, with D hard to call. Germline V CDR1 and CDR2: LGHNA, YNFKEQ. Trimming shortened V by 4 bases and J by 0 bases, and 13 bases separated the two germline ends. The CDR3 is made up of 16 amino acids. The CDR3 nucleotides read TGTGCCAGCAGCCCTTCACTGCTGTATAGCAATCAGCCCCAGCATTTT. Amino acid sequence: CASSPSLLYSNQPQHF.

The rearrangement links TRBV24-1 to TRBJ1-1; 9 bases align to TRBD1. Germline CDR1 and CDR2: KGHDR and SFDVKD. CDR3 length: 17 amino acids. J gave up 1 base and V 5 bases, and 10 bases lay outside the gene matches. CDR3 protein: CATSGRRPDRGNTEAFF. CDR3 DNA: TGTGCCACCAGTGGTAGACGCCCGGACAGGGGGAACACTGAAGCTTTCTTT.

This clone was detected only a few times. The chain is built from TRBV28 and TRBJ2-3; D is possibly TRBD2 (5 bases). In germline, CDR1 is MDHEN, CDR2 SYDVKM. Between the trimmed V and J ends, which lost 3 bases and 4 bases, there was a span of 8 bases. The CDR3 loop spans 13 amino acids. CDR3 protein: CASSLSGSDTQYF. DNA of the CDR3: TGTGCCAGCAGTTTGTCGGGGTCAGATACGCAGTATTTT.

About this clone itself: This same CDR3 is encoded by further DNA sequences in the sample. J is TRBJ2-7 and V is TRBV3-1 (or the pseudogene TRBV3-2); maybe TRBD2 (6 bases). The CDR3 is 14 amino acids. V was trimmed by 1 base and J by 3 bases, leaving 10 bases between them. CDR1 and CDR2 from the germline V gene are LGHDT and YNNKEL (reference sequence). The CDR3 loop reads CASSQAGGSYEQYF. The DNA of the CDR3 is TGTGCCAGCAGCCAAGCTGGGGGGAGCTACGAGCAGTACTTC.

This clone was observed a handful of times. V gene TRBV15 combines with J gene TRBJ2-6; the D is unclear. The V gene's germline CDR1 is LNHNV and CDR2 YYDKDF (reference sequence). This CDR3 comprises 16 residues. The V end lost 0 bases, the J end lost 2 bases, and 8 bases lay between the germline ends. CDR3 protein: CATSRDLQAGANVLTF. The CDR3 DNA sequence: TGTGCCACCAGCAGAGATCTGCAGGCTGGGGCCAACGTCCTGACTTTC.

This clone was detected a few times. In DNA, the CDR3 is TGTGCCAGCAGTCCCTCCACCGGGGAGCTGTTTTTT. Its protein product is CASSPSTGELFF. The rearrangement uses TRBV27 and TRBJ2-2; D not resolved. Germline CDR1 MNHEY, CDR2 SMNVEV (reference sequence). The CDR3 loop spans 12 amino acids. The ends were cut back, 5 bases at V and 4 bases at J, with 5 bases in the middle.

This chain connects TRBV5-1 to TRBJ2-4, with a possible D match to TRBD2 (6 bases). The CDR3 runs 17 residues. Germline CDR1 reads SGHRS; CDR2 reads YFSETQ. V was cut by 0 bases and J by 4 bases, with 17 bases left in between. CDR3 in amino acids: CASSLDAGSVGKNIQYF. DNA of the CDR3: TGCGCCAGCAGCTTGGATGCCGGGAGTGTCGGGAAAAACATTCAGTACTTC.

This clone has a single count. The rearrangement joins TRBV5-4 to TRBJ1-2; D not certain. CDR1 is SGHNT, CDR2 YYREEE, per germline (reference sequence). The germline V and J ends were trimmed by 4 bases and 4 bases, with 17 bases remaining between them. This CDR3 has 15 amino acids. The CDR3 loop is CASSRGQAAPYGYTF. DNA for the CDR3: TGTGCCAGCAGCCGAGGGCAGGCCGCACCCTATGGCTACACCTTC.

The chain couples TRBV3-1 (or the pseudogene TRBV3-2) to TRBJ1-2; unclear D gene. This CDR3 is built from 12 residues. V lost 7 bases, J lost 4 bases, and 10 bases lay in between. Germline V CDR1 and CDR2: LGHDT, YNNKEL (reference sequence). CDR3 bases: TGTGCCAGCACGCTCCGGGGCTATGGCTACACCTTC. This gives the protein CASTLRGYGYTF.

As DNA, the CDR3 is TGTGCCAGCAGCCGAGCGGAGCGTTCTAGCACAGATACGCAGTATTTT. Translated, it gives CASSRAERSSTDTQYF. J is TRBJ2-3 and V is TRBV5-4, with D possibly TRBD2 on 5 matching bases. Germline lookup yields CDR1 SGHNT and CDR2 YYREEE (reference sequence). Trimming stripped 4 bases from V and 0 bases from J, with 15 bases between. This CDR3 is 16 amino acids long.

The chain employs TRBV7-2 and TRBJ2-1, with D possibly being TRBD1 (6 bases). V was cut by 4 bases and J by 5 bases, with 12 bases left in between. Germline V gives CDR1 SGHTA, CDR2 FQGNSA. This CDR3 is 14 amino acids long. The CDR3 DNA reads as TGTGCCAGCAGCTCGGACAGCCAAGACAATGAGCAGTTCTTC. It specifies CASSSDSQDNEQFF.

The table lists this clone with a few counts. This chain links TRBV6-5 with TRBJ1-4, with a weak D call TRBD1 (6 bases). This CDR3 is built from 14 residues. The germline V gene has CDR1 MNHEY and CDR2 SVGAGI. Trimming took off 7 bases at V and 0 bases at J, with 9 bases between the two ends. The CDR3, as DNA: TGTGCCAGCAAGAGGGGGTCAACTAATGAAAAACTGTTTTTT. Translated, it gives CASKRGSTNEKLFF.

The V gene is TRBV30, the J gene TRBJ2-6; possibly TRBD1 for D (5 bases). CDR1 GTSNPN and CDR2 SVGIG come from the germline V gene (reference sequence). The V end was cut by 0 bases, the J end by 1 base, with 13 bases between. This CDR3 spans 17 amino acids. CDR3 DNA sequence: TGTGCCTGGAGTGTACCCAGGGAAATATCTGGGGCCAACGTCCTGACTTTC. This sequence encodes CAWSVPREISGANVLTF.

The V call is TRBV5-1, the J call TRBJ2-1; TRBD1 agrees at 9 bases. Losses at the gene ends were 4 bases for V and 5 bases for J; bases not matched to a gene: 7. The germline CDR1 and CDR2 sequences are SGHRS and YFSETQ. The length of the CDR3 is 15 residues. The CDR3 spells CASSLGDRDDNEQFF. The CDR3 nucleotides read TGCGCCAGCAGCCTGGGGGACAGGGATGACAATGAGCAGTTCTTC.

J is TRBJ2-1 and V is TRBV29-1; TRBD2 might be the D (6 bases). Trimming pared 5 bases from V and 10 bases from J, leaving 21 bases between. CDR3 size: 14 residues. CDR1 SQVTM and CDR2 ANQGSEA come from the germline V gene. The DNA for the CDR3 is TGCAGCGTTCTCCTACCCGGGGGTCGGAGAGAGCAGTTCTTC. It is translated as CSVLLPGGRREQFF.

This clone has at least ten counts. This chain links TRBV20-1 with TRBJ2-3; TRBD2 agrees at 8 bases. Germline V lookup: CDR1 DFQATT, CDR2 SNEGSKA (reference sequence). There are 14 residues in the CDR3. V shed 3 bases, J shed 6 bases, and the junction held 8 bases outside the gene matches. The CDR3 is CSASEGLASDTQYF. Written as DNA, the CDR3 is TGCAGTGCTAGTGAAGGACTAGCATCCGATACGCAGTATTTT.

The chain combines TRBV12-5 with TRBJ2-2; no firm D call. The V end was cut by 0 bases, the J end by 1 base, with 9 bases between. This CDR3 contains 16 residues. The germline V gene encodes CDR1 LGHNT and CDR2 FRNRAP. The CDR3 bases are TGTGCTAGTGGTTTGGTACTAAGGCAGAACACCGGGGAGCTGTTTTTT. This codes for CASGLVLRQNTGELFF.

The chain employs TRBV15 and TRBJ2-7; 8 positions agree with TRBD1. Germline V gene sequence: CDR1 LNHNV, CDR2 YYDKDF (reference sequence). This CDR3 has 15 residues. The trim removed 1 base at V and 3 bases at J, leaving 5 bases unmatched. The DNA for the CDR3 is TGTGCCACCAGCAGAGTGGCAGGGGGCGTCTACGAGCAGTACTTC. It codes for CATSRVAGGVYEQYF. The full variable domain, completed using reference TRBV15 and TRBJ2-7, is DAMVIQNPRYQVTQFGKPVTLSCSQTLNHNVMYWYQQKSSQAPKLLFHYYDKDFNNEADTPDNFQSRRPNTSFCFLDIRSPGLGDTAMYLCATSRVAGGVYEQYFGPGTRLTVT.

The CDR3 reads CASSFPRVTEAFF. For the CDR3, the DNA is TGTGCCAGCAGTTTTCCCAGGGTCACTGAAGCTTTCTTT. This sequence joins TRBV28 and TRBJ1-1; D perhaps matches TRBD1 (5 bases). V lost 3 bases and J lost 4, with 9 bases in between. CDR1 and CDR2 (germline): MDHEN, SYDVKM. This CDR3 has 13 amino acids.

This clone was seen a handful of times. Other DNA sequences in the sample encode the same CDR3. The V and J genes are TRBV11-2 and TRBJ2-7; 7 bases are shared with TRBD1. Germline V gene data show CDR1 as SGHAT and CDR2 as FQNNGV. The CDR3 totals 15 residues. V lost 1 base and J lost 3; bases outside the gene matches: 6. CDR3 amino acids: CASSLGGGSSYEQYF. The CDR3 DNA reads TGTGCCAGCAGCTTAGGAGGGGGCAGCAGCTACGAGCAGTACTTC.

As DNA, the CDR3 is TGCGCCAGCAGCCAAGTCAAACAGGGGTGGGAGACCCAGTACTTC. Residues: CASSQVKQGWETQYF. The gene calls are TRBV4-1 and TRBJ2-5, with 7 bases that match TRBD1. J was trimmed by 5 bases and V by 1 base; bases with no gene match: 7. Germline V gene lookup returns CDR1 MGHRA and CDR2 YSYEKL. The CDR3 has 15 amino acids.

V is TRBV7-8 and J is TRBJ2-5, with 7 bases aligning to TRBD1. The V gene's germline CDR1 is SGHVS and CDR2 FQNEAQ. V lost 6 bases to trimming and J lost 2 bases; unmatched junction nucleotides: 6. The CDR3 consists of 14 residues. CDR3 in amino acids: CASSPGTAQETQYF. CDR3 nucleotides: TGTGCCAGCAGTCCCGGGACAGCACAAGAGACCCAGTACTTC.

The V and J genes are TRBV9 and TRBJ2-7; TRBD2 matches at 9 bases. V shed 0 bases and J 2 bases; nucleotides not matched to a gene: 0. CDR1 is SGDLS, CDR2 YYNGEE, per germline. This CDR3 comprises 14 residues. CDR3 nucleotide sequence: TGTGCCAGCAGCGTAGGCGGGAGGGCCTACGAGCAGTACTTC. It encodes CASSVGGRAYEQYF.

The chain combines TRBV19 with TRBJ2-7, with 11 nucleotides matching TRBD1. The CDR3 runs 15 residues. V lost 8 bases and J lost 1; bases outside the gene matches: 7. CDR1 LNHDA and CDR2 SQIVND come from the germline V gene (reference sequence). As DNA, the CDR3 is TGTGCCAGTGGTACCGGGACAGGGGGATCCTACGAGCAGTACTTC. The encoded protein is CASGTGTGGSYEQYF.